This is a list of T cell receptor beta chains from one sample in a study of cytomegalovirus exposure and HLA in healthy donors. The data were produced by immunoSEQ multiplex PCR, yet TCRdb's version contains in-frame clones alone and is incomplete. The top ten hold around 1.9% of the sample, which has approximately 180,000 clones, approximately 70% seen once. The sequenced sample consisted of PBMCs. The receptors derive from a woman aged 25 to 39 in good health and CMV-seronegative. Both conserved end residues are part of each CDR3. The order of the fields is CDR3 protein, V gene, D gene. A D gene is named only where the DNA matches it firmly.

CASSQVAGGYYEQYF,TRBV4-2,TRBD2
CASRFCAGGTTDTQYF,TRBV12-2,-
CSVDTGANYGYTF,TRBV29-1,TRBD1
CASSPLDRRNTIYF,TRBV18,-
CASSPDRGREKLFF,TRBV18,TRBD1
CASSPEVGLAARGQYF,TRBV7-2,TRBD2
CASTQAGSSYEQYF,TRBV5-4,-
CASSLGQGVNEQFF,TRBV5-1,TRBD1
CASSLGGGSGNTIYF,TRBV5-1,-
CASSERQYEQYF,TRBV18,-
CASSYSSANTGELFF,TRBV6-6,-
CASSPRGQNNEQFF,TRBV18,TRBD1
CASSFQGMRGNTEAFF,TRBV5-1,-
CASSALPGEEPQHF,TRBV5-4,-
CASSQDPLDRGLYNEQFF,TRBV4-3,TRBD1
CASSDYRDSPLHF,TRBV2,-
CARASGVGGYTF,TRBV2,-
CASSLGPGYNEQFF,TRBV27,-